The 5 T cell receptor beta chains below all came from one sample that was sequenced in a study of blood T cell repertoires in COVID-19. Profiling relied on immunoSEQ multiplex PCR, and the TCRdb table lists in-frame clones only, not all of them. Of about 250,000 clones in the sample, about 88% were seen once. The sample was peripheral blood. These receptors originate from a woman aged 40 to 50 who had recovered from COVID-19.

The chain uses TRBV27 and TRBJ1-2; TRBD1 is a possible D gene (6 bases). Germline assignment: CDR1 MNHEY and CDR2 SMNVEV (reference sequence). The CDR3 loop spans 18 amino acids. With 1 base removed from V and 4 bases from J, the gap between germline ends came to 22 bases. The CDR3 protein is CASSLFYGGGSTSYGYTF. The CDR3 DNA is TGTGCCAGCAGTTTATTCTACGGCGGGGGCAGCACCTCCTATGGCTACACCTTC.

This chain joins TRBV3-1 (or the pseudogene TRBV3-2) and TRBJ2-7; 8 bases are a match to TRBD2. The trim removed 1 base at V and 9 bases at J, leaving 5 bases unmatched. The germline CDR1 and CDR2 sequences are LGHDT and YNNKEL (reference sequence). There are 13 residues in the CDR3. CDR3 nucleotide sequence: TGTGCCAGCAGCCAAGGCCCCGGGGGGGGGCAGTACTTC. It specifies CASSQGPGGGQYF.

CDR3 sequence reads: CASSLPDRVRNIQYF. The DNA for the CDR3 is TGTGCCAGCAGTTTACCTGACAGGGTTCGAAACATTCAGTACTTC. This chain links TRBV28 with TRBJ2-4; 7 bases map to TRBD1. CDR1 is MDHEN, CDR2 SYDVKM, per germline. This CDR3 is built from 15 residues. Trimming removed 2 bases from V and 6 bases from J; junction bases left unmatched: 7.

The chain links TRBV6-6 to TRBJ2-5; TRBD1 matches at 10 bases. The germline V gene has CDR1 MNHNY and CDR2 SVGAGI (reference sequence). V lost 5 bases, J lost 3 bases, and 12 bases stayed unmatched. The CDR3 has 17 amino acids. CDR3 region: CASSRQTGGAGEETQYF. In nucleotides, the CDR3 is TGTGCCAGCAGTCGTCAGACAGGGGGCGCAGGGGAAGAGACCCAGTACTTC.

CDR3 amino acids: CASSSPFSVTTNYGYTF. CDR3 DNA: TGTGCCAGCAGCAGCCCCTTTAGCGTGACAACTAACTATGGCTACACCTTC. The rearrangement links TRBV9 to TRBJ1-2; no reliable D call. V lost 4 bases to trimming and J lost 0 bases, with 19 bases between them. There are 17 residues in the CDR3. The germline V gene encodes CDR1 SGDLS and CDR2 YYNGEE.